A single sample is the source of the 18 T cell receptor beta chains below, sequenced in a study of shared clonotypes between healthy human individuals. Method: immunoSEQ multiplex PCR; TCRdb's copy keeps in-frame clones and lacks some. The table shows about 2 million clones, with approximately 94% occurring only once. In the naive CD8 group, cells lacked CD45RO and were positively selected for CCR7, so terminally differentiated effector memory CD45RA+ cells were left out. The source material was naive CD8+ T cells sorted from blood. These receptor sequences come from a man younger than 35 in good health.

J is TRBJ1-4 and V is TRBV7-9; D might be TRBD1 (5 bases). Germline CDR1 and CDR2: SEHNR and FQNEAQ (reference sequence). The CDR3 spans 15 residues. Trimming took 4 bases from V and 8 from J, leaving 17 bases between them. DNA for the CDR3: TGTGCCAGCAGCTCCCCCAGGGAGTTCGACGAAAAACTGTTTTTT. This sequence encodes CASSSPREFDEKLFF.

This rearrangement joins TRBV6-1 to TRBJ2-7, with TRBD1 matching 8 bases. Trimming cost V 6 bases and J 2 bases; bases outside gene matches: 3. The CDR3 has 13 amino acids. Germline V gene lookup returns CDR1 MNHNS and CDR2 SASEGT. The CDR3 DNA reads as TGTGCCAGCAGCAACAGGGGGACCTACGAGCAGTACTTC. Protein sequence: CASSNRGTYEQYF.

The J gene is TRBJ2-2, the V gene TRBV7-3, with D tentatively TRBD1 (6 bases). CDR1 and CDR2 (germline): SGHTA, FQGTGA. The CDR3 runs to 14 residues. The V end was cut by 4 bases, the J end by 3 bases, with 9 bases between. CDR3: CASSSGTHTGELFF. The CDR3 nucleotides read TGTGCCAGCAGCTCCGGGACACACACCGGGGAGCTGTTTTTT.

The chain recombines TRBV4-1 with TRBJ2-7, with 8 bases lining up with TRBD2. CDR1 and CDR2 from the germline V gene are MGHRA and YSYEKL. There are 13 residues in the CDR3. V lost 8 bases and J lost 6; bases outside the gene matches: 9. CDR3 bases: TGCGCCAGCTCGCCGGGACTAGTCCGCGAGCAGTACTTC. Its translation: CASSPGLVREQYF.

The CDR3 region is CSVGGGYHSTDTQYF. CDR3 DNA sequence: TGCAGCGTGGGGGGAGGCTACCATAGCACAGATACGCAGTATTTT. The chain recombines TRBV29-1 with TRBJ2-3, with a tentative D call TRBD2 (6 bases). Germline V CDR1 and CDR2: SQVTM, ANQGSEA. V gave up 6 bases and J gave up 0 bases, with 16 bases separating them. This CDR3 region has 15 residues.

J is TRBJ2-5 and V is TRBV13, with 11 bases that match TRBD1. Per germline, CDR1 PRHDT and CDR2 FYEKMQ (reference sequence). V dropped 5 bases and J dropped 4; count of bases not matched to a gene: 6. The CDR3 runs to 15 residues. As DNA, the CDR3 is TGTGCCAGCAGCGACCGGGACAGGGGGACAGAGACCCAGTACTTC. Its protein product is CASSDRDRGTETQYF.

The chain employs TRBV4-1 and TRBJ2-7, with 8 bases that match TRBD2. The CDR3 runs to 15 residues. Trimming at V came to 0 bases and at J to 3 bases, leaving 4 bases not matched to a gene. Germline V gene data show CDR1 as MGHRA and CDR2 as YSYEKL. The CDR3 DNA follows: TGCGCCAGCAGCCAAGATTCGGGACTAGGCTACGAGCAGTACTTC. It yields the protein CASSQDSGLGYEQYF.

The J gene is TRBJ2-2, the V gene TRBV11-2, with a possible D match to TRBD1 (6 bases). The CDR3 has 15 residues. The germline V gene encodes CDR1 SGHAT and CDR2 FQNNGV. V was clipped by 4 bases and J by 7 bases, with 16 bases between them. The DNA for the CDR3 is TGTGCCAGCAGCTGGAGCGGCAGGGGCGGCGGGGAGCTGTTTTTT. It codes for CASSWSGRGGGELFF.

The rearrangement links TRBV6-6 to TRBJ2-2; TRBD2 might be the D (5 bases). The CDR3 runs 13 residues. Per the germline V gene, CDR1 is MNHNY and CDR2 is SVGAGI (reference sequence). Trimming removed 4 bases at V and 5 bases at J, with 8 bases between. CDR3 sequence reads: CASSFGITGELFF. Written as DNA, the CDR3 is TGTGCCAGCAGTTTCGGGATTACCGGGGAGCTGTTTTTT.

The CDR3 nucleotides read TGTGCCACCAGCAGGGAGAACTGGGCTGAAGCTTTCTTT. Protein product: CATSRENWAEAFF. J is TRBJ1-1 and V is TRBV15; D is ambiguous. With 3 bases removed from V and 6 bases from J, the gap between germline ends came to 11 bases. The CDR3 has 13 amino acids. Germline CDR1 is LNHNV and CDR2 is YYDKDF (reference sequence).

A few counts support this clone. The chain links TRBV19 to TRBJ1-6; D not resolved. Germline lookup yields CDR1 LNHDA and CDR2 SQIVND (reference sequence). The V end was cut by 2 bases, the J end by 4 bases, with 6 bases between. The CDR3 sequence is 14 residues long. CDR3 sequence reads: CASSIPEYNSPLHF. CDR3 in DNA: TGTGCCAGTAGTATACCGGAATATAATTCACCCCTCCACTTT.

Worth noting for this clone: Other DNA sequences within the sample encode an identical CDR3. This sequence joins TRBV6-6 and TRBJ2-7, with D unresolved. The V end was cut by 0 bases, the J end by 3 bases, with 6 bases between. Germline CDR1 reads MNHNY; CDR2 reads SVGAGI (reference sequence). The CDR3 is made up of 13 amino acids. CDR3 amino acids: CASSYSTGYEQYF. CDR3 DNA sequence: TGTGCCAGCAGTTACTCGACCGGCTACGAGCAGTACTTC.

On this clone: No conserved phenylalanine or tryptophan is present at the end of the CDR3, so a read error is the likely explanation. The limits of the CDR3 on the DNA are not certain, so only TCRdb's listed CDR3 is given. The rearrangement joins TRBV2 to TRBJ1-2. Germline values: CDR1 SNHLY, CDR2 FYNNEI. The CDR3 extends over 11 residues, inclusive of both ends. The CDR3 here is CASSAPADQVL.

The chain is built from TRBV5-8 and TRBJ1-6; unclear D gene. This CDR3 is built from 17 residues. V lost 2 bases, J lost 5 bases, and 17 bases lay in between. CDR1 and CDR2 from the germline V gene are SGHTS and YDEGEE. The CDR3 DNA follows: TGTGCCAGCAGCTTTGCTGGGGTTTACGCTAATAATTCACCCCTCCACTTT. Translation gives CASSFAGVYANNSPLHF.

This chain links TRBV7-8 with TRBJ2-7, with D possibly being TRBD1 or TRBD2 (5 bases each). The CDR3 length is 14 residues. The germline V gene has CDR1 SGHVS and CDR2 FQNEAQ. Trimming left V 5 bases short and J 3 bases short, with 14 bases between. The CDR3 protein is CASSLWDDHYEQYF. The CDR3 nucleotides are TGTGCCAGCAGCCTGTGGGACGACCACTACGAGCAGTACTTC. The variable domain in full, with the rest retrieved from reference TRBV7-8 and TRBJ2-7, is GAGVSQSPRYKVAKRGQDVALRCDPISGHVSLFWYQQALGQGPEFLTYFQNEAQLDKSGLPSDRFFAERPEGSVSTLKIQRTQQEDSAVYLCASSLWDDHYEQYFGPGTRLTVT.

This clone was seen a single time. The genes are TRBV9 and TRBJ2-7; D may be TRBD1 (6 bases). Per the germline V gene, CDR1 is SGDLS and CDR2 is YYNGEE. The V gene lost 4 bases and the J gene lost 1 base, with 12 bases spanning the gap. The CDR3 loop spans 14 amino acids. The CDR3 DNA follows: TGTGCCAGCAGCCTAGGGGGTTATTCCTACGAGCAGTACTTC. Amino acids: CASSLGGYSYEQYF.

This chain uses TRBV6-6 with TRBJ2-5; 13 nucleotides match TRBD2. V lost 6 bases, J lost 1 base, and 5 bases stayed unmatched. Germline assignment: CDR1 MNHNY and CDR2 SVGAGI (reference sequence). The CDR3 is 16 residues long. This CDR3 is CASSQTSGRFQETQYF. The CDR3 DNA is TGTGCCAGCAGCCAGACTAGCGGGAGGTTCCAAGAGACCCAGTACTTC.

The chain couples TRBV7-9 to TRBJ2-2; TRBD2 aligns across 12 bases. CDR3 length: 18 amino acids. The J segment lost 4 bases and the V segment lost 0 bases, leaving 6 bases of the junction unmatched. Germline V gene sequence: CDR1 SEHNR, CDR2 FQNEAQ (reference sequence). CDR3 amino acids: CASSLARLAGVFTGELFF. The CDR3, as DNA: TGTGCCAGCAGCTTAGCGCGACTAGCGGGAGTATTCACCGGGGAGCTGTTTTTT.